Below are 20 T cell receptor beta chains sequenced from a single sample in a study of shared clonotypes between healthy human individuals. Repertoires were generated with immunoSEQ multiplex PCR, while TCRdb's copy carries only in-frame clones and drops some. Here the sample spans around 2.1 million clones, 93% being singletons. Naive CD8 populations comprised CD45RO-negative cells positively selected for CCR7, excluding terminally differentiated effector memory CD45RA+ cells. Sequenced: naive CD8+ T cells from PBMCs. The receptors derive from a man aged 18 to 29 in good health. Some clones in this sample may be carry-over from other donors' samples.

This chain connects TRBV28 to TRBJ2-7; 8 bases agree with TRBD1. Losses at the gene ends were 7 bases for V and 4 bases for J; bases not matched to a gene: 12. This CDR3 region has 15 residues. Looked up from germline, CDR1 is MDHEN and CDR2 is SYDVKM. CDR3 nucleotides: TGTGCCAGCACCCAACCGGGCAGGGGGCAATACGAGCAGTACTTC. It is translated as CASTQPGRGQYEQYF.

The chain recombines TRBV15 with TRBJ2-1; 14 bases match TRBD2. The CDR3 runs 17 residues. Germline lookup yields CDR1 LNHNV and CDR2 YYDKDF (reference sequence). The V segment lost 5 bases and the J segment 9 bases; nucleotides outside the gene matches: 12. This CDR3 is CATSHGLAGGEGSEQFF. In DNA, the CDR3 is TGTGCCACCAGCCATGGACTAGCGGGAGGTGAAGGGAGTGAGCAGTTCTTC.

This clone was found once. The rearrangement links TRBV9 to TRBJ2-1; TRBD1 agrees at 8 bases. The V and J ends lost 3 bases and 7 bases, in that order; junction bases with no gene match: 6. This CDR3 region has 14 residues. Germline V lookup: CDR1 SGDLS, CDR2 YYNGEE. The CDR3 DNA follows: TGTGCCAGCAGCGACCGGACAGGGAAAAATGAGCAGTTCTTC. Translated, it gives CASSDRTGKNEQFF.

Of note for this clone: Other DNA sequences in the sample encode the same CDR3. V and J are TRBV28 and TRBJ2-2; D ambiguous. V lost 1 base, J lost 6 bases, and 0 bases lay in between. CDR1 is MDHEN, CDR2 SYDVKM, per germline. The CDR3 totals 11 residues. The CDR3 nucleotides read TGTGCCAGCAGTTTATCCGGGGAGCTGTTTTTT. Translation: CASSLSGELFF.

This chain links TRBV29-1 with TRBJ2-1, with D possibly matching TRBD2 (5 bases). The CDR3 sequence is 15 residues long. The germline gives CDR1 SQVTM, CDR2 ANQGSEA. The V end was cut by 3 bases, the J end by 3 bases, with 15 bases between. CDR3 sequence (DNA): TGCAGCGTTGAGAGAAGAGCGGACCACTACAATGAGCAGTTCTTC. This translates into CSVERRADHYNEQFF.

A few counts support this clone. This chain connects TRBV7-2 to TRBJ1-4, with a tentative D call TRBD1 (5 bases). The CDR3 spans 14 residues. The V and J ends lost 5 bases and 4 bases respectively, with 11 bases between them. Looked up from germline, CDR1 is SGHTA and CDR2 is FQGNSA. The CDR3 loop is CASSHDSRNEKLFF. In DNA, the CDR3 is TGTGCCAGCAGCCACGACAGTCGTAATGAAAAACTGTTTTTT.

This rearrangement joins TRBV15 to TRBJ2-1, with 8 bases identical to TRBD1. This CDR3 contains 15 residues. With V trimmed by 3 bases and J by 7 bases, 8 bases remained unmatched. From germline, CDR1 is LNHNV and CDR2 YYDKDF (reference sequence). The CDR3 protein is CATSSPGQGWNEQFF. DNA of the CDR3: TGTGCCACCAGCAGCCCCGGACAGGGATGGAATGAGCAGTTCTTC.

The chain employs TRBV5-5 and TRBJ2-1, with 10 bases lining up with TRBD1. Germline V gene sequence: CDR1 SGHKS, CDR2 YYEKEE (reference sequence). V lost 4 bases and J lost 7; bases outside the gene matches: 11. The CDR3 runs 16 residues. The DNA for the CDR3 is TGTGCCAGCAGCCCCCGGGACAGGGGTTTTGGGAATGAGCAGTTCTTC. Protein sequence: CASSPRDRGFGNEQFF.

The V call is TRBV19, the J call TRBJ2-1; TRBD2 agrees at 11 bases. V shed 6 bases and J 6 bases; nucleotides not matched to a gene: 4. Germline-derived CDR1 and CDR2 are LNHDA and SQIVND (reference sequence). The CDR3 runs to 14 residues. CDR3 region: CASRLAGVGNEQFF. CDR3 nucleotides: TGTGCCAGTAGACTAGCGGGAGTCGGCAATGAGCAGTTCTTC.

This chain links TRBV10-3 with TRBJ2-1; D not certain. Germline V gives CDR1 ENHRY, CDR2 SYGVKD. This CDR3 spans 11 amino acids. Deletions cut 9 bases from V and 5 bases from J, with 8 bases between. CDR3 loop: CAIGSNNEQFF. CDR3 DNA: TGTGCCATAGGGTCCAACAATGAGCAGTTCTTC.

This clone was detected only once. This rearrangement joins TRBV6-5 to TRBJ2-7; D unresolved. The V and J ends lost 0 bases and 5 bases respectively, with 14 bases between them. The CDR3 covers 15 residues. Germline assignment: CDR1 MNHEY and CDR2 SVGAGI. Here the CDR3 reads CASSYSLSPSHEQYF. The CDR3 DNA reads as TGTGCCAGCAGTTACTCTCTTAGCCCCTCTCACGAGCAGTACTTC.

The rearrangement links TRBV7-9 to TRBJ2-2; 8 nucleotides align to TRBD2. CDR1 and CDR2 from the germline V gene are SEHNR and FQNEAQ (reference sequence). The CDR3 covers 15 residues. CDR3 DNA sequence: TGTGTACTAGAGACTAGCGAGCCGAACACCGGGGAGCTGTTTTTT. Protein sequence: CVLETSEPNTGELFF.

The chain couples TRBV4-3 to TRBJ2-7; no firm D call. The CDR3 has 13 amino acids. Per germline, CDR1 LGHNA and CDR2 YSLEER. V shed 4 bases and J shed 3 bases, with 10 bases lying between them. The CDR3 sequence is CASSPDGFYEQYF. CDR3 sequence (DNA): TGCGCCAGCAGCCCGGACGGGTTCTACGAGCAGTACTTC.

The J gene is TRBJ2-2, the V gene TRBV28; D tentatively fits TRBD1 or TRBD2 (6 bases each). Trimming took off 4 bases at V and 6 bases at J, with 18 bases between the two ends. CDR1 MDHEN and CDR2 SYDVKM come from the germline V gene. This CDR3 is built from 16 residues. The CDR3 region is CASSSWTESGAGELFF. The CDR3 bases are TGTGCCAGCAGTTCCTGGACAGAATCGGGGGCCGGGGAGCTGTTTTTT.

This chain's CDR3 is CATQGPRGPWANVLTF. CDR3 nucleotides: TGTGCCACCCAGGGTCCCCGAGGGCCCTGGGCCAACGTCCTGACTTTC. The V gene is TRBV28, the J gene TRBJ2-6; D tentatively fits TRBD1 or TRBD2 (5 bases each). CDR1 MDHEN and CDR2 SYDVKM come from the germline V gene. V lost 10 bases and J 5 bases, leaving 21 bases between the germline ends. The CDR3 length is 16 residues.

The chain has TRBV2 and TRBJ1-1; D is possibly TRBD1 (5 bases). CDR3 size: 14 residues. Trimming shortened V by 3 bases and J by 0 bases, and 8 bases separated the two germline ends. Germline CDR1 SNHLY, CDR2 FYNNEI. CDR3 protein: CASSEPGLNTEAFF. In DNA form, the CDR3 reads TGTGCCAGCAGTGAGCCAGGGCTGAACACTGAAGCTTTCTTT.

The rearrangement links TRBV15 to TRBJ2-7; the match to TRBD2 covers 7 bases. The CDR3 has 19 residues. CDR1 is LNHNV and CDR2 is YYDKDF in the germline V gene (reference sequence). With V trimmed by 0 bases and J by 2 bases, 16 bases remained unmatched. The CDR3 is CATSRDRGVGRGTPYEQYF. CDR3 nucleotides: TGTGCCACCAGCAGAGATCGGGGGGTCGGGCGGGGAACTCCCTACGAGCAGTACTTC.

V is TRBV15 and J is TRBJ2-1; perhaps TRBD1 as D (7 bases). The CDR3 has 14 residues. The ends were cut back, 4 bases at V and 4 bases at J, with 11 bases in the middle. Germline V gives CDR1 LNHNV, CDR2 YYDKDF (reference sequence). The CDR3 bases are TGTGCCACCAGCACCCCAGGGGGGTACAATGAGCAGTTCTTC. Protein: CATSTPGGYNEQFF.

The chain carries TRBV11-2 and TRBJ1-3; D remains ambiguous. Looked up from germline, CDR1 is SGHAT and CDR2 is FQNNGV. The CDR3 runs 17 residues. Trimming removed 5 bases from V and 0 bases from J, with 17 bases in between. CDR3 protein: CASSLTRGTDSGNTIYF. The CDR3 DNA sequence: TGTGCCAGCAGCCTAACCCGTGGAACCGACTCTGGAAACACCATATATTTT.

V usage is TRBV27 and J usage is TRBJ2-1; possibly TRBD1 or TRBD2 for D (5 bases each). The CDR3 is 17 amino acids. V was clipped by 6 bases and J by 6 bases, with 24 bases between them. CDR1 is MNHEY, CDR2 SMNVEV, per germline (reference sequence). The DNA of the CDR3 is TGTGCCAGCAGACCCGGGAAGGGGCAACCTATTATCAATGAGCAGTTCTTC. This sequence encodes CASRPGKGQPIINEQFF.